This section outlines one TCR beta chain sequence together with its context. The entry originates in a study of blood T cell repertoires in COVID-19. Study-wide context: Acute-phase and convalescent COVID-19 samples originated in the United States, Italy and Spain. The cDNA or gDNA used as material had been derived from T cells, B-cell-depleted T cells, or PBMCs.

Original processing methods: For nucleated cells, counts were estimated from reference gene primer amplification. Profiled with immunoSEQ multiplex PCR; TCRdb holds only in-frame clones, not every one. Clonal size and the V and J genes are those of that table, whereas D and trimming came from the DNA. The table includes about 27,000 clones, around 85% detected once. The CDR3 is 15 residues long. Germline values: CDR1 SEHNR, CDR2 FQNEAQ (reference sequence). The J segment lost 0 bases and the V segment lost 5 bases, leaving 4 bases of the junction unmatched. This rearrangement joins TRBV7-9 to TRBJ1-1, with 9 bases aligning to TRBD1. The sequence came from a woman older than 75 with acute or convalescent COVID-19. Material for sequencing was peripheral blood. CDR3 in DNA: TGTGCCAGCAGCCCGCGGACAGGGGTGAACACTGAAGCTTTCTTT. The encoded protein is CASSPRTGVNTEAFF.